Sequencing of this T cell receptor (beta chain) was carried out in a study of radiotherapy plus CTLA-4 blockade in lung cancer. For the study at large: Objective responses were observed in approximately 20% of patients, and disease control was achieved by 30% to 40%.

Profiled with immunoSEQ multiplex PCR; TCRdb holds only in-frame clones, not every one. Of roughly 15,000 clones in the sample, roughly two thirds were seen once. The CDR3 covers 17 residues. In germline, CDR1 is SSHAT, CDR2 FNYEAQ (reference sequence). General observations from the study: TCR clones from tumors expanded in blood after radiotherapy plus ipilimumab.

Comments on this clone: Its antigen is as yet unknown. Germline is not matched at one junction end, which may reflect a read error.

The material sequenced was peripheral blood, taken from a patient treated with radiotherapy plus ipilimumab. The chain is built from TRBV7-7 and TRBJ2-2; a weak D match, TRBD1 (5 bases). The sequence derives from a human donor with non-small cell lung cancer whose response to radiotherapy plus ipilimumab could not be evaluated. The CDR3 reads CASRSSVTPAGTGELFF. The CDR3 DNA sequence: TGTGCTAGCAGATCTTCGGTGACCCCGGCAGGGACCGGGGAGCTGTTTTTT.